Each of the 26 T cell receptor beta chains below was sequenced from the same sample in a study of blood T cell repertoires in COVID-19. Sequenced by immunoSEQ multiplex PCR; TCRdb stores in-frame clones only, minus some. The sample shows over 200,000 clones, roughly 89% of them seen only once. Sequencing used peripheral blood. The receptors derive from a man aged 60-69 years who had recovered from COVID-19.

The chain has TRBV9 and TRBJ1-5, with TRBD1 as a possible D gene (6 bases). CDR1 is SGDLS, CDR2 YYNGEE, per germline. This CDR3 comprises 15 residues. V lost 0 bases to trimming and J lost 7 bases, with 14 bases between them. CDR3 in amino acids: CASSVGKGENQPQHF. For the CDR3, the DNA is TGTGCCAGCAGCGTAGGGAAGGGGGAGAACCAGCCCCAGCATTTT.

V and J are TRBV19 and TRBJ1-2; unclear D gene. CDR1 is LNHDA, CDR2 SQIVND, per germline (reference sequence). The CDR3 extends over 14 amino acids. Trimming cost V 3 bases and J 8 bases, with 16 bases left between them. The CDR3 sequence: CASSIPLHSVGYTF. As DNA, the CDR3 is TGTGCCAGTAGTATTCCCCTCCATTCAGTAGGCTACACCTTC.

For this clone: The sample carries other DNA sequences with the same CDR3. The chain has TRBV5-4 and TRBJ1-2; a possible D gene is TRBD1 (6 bases). Germline CDR1 SGHNT, CDR2 YYREEE (reference sequence). Trimming removed 1 base from V and 4 bases from J, with 11 bases in between. The CDR3 covers 14 residues. CDR3 residues: CASSLWGLGYGYTF. CDR3 in DNA: TGTGCCAGCAGCTTGTGGGGGCTGGGCTATGGCTACACCTTC. Complete variable domain (other parts from reference TRBV5-4 and TRBJ1-2): ETGVTQSPTHLIKTRGQQVTLRCSSQSGHNTVSWYQQALGQGPQFIFQYYREEENGRGNFPPRFSGLQFPNYSSELNVNALELDDSALYLCASSLWGLGYGYTFGSGTRLTVV.

This chain connects TRBV18 to TRBJ1-1; TRBD1 is a possible D gene (5 bases). V dropped 6 bases and J dropped 5 bases, with 13 bases sitting between them. The CDR3 runs 13 residues. Germline V gene sequence: CDR1 KGHSH, CDR2 LQKENI. The CDR3 loop is CASSSGGKTEAFF. The CDR3, as DNA: TGTGCCAGCTCCTCGGGGGGGAAGACTGAAGCTTTCTTT.

This chain links TRBV7-2 with TRBJ2-7; a possible D gene is TRBD2 (6 bases). CDR3 length: 17 amino acids. Germline V gene sequence: CDR1 SGHTA, CDR2 FQGNSA. Trimming stripped 3 bases from V and 0 bases from J, with 18 bases between. As DNA, the CDR3 is TGTGCCAGCAGCTTGGGACCTAGCGCCTACAGCTCCTACGAGCAGTACTTC. Amino acid sequence: CASSLGPSAYSSYEQYF.

The V call is TRBV5-6, the J call TRBJ2-1; 9 bases match TRBD2. The CDR3 is 15 amino acids. Germline CDR1 reads SGHDT; CDR2 reads YYEEEE. J gave up 4 bases and V 3 bases, and 5 bases lay outside the gene matches. CDR3 in DNA: TGTGCCAGCAGCTCGGGGAGCGGGGGGTACAATGAGCAGTTCTTC. Its translation: CASSSGSGGYNEQFF. The full variable domain, its missing parts supplied by reference TRBV5-6 and TRBJ2-1, is DAGVTQSPTHLIKTRGQQVTLRCSPKSGHDTVSWYQQALGQGPQFIFQYYEEEERQRGNFPDRFSGHQFPNYSSELNVNALLLGDSALYLCASSSGSGGYNEQFFGPGTRLTVL.

The chain carries TRBV7-2 and TRBJ2-1; 12 nucleotides agree with TRBD2. The germline gives CDR1 SGHTA, CDR2 FQGNSA. J lost 2 bases, V lost 8 bases, and 13 bases had no gene match. The CDR3 extends over 18 amino acids. The CDR3 protein is CASSTLGLAGKTYNEQFF. The CDR3 DNA is TGTGCCAGCTCGACACTAGGACTAGCGGGGAAAACCTACAATGAGCAGTTCTTC. Full variable domain (outside the CDR3, taken from reference TRBV7-2 and TRBJ2-1): GAGVSQSPSNKVTEKGKDVELRCDPISGHTALYWYRQSLGQGLEFLIYFQGNSAPDKSGLPSDRFSAERTGGSVSTLTIQRTQQEDSAVYLCASSTLGLAGKTYNEQFFGPGTRLTVL.

The chain recombines TRBV10-3 with TRBJ1-2, with D maybe TRBD1 (6 bases). The length of the CDR3 is 14 residues. Trimming stripped 2 bases from V and 8 bases from J, with 15 bases between. Per germline, CDR1 ENHRY and CDR2 SYGVKD. The CDR3 is CAISETRGGSGYTF. The CDR3, as DNA: TGTGCCATCAGTGAGACGCGAGGGGGTAGCGGCTACACCTTC.

The rearrangement uses TRBV6-1 and TRBJ2-5; the match to TRBD2 covers 13 bases. The CDR3 sequence is 17 residues long. Germline V gene data show CDR1 as MNHNS and CDR2 as SASEGT. Losses at the gene ends were 3 bases for V and 5 bases for J; bases not matched to a gene: 9. The CDR3 here is CASSDGLAGAIRETQYF. Written as DNA, the CDR3 is TGTGCCAGCAGTGACGGACTAGCGGGGGCCATCCGGGAGACCCAGTACTTC.

This clone was detected a few times. V and J are TRBV15 and TRBJ2-3; TRBD1 is a possible D gene (6 bases). V shed 3 bases and J shed 0 bases, with 10 bases lying between them. Germline CDR1 LNHNV, CDR2 YYDKDF (reference sequence). CDR3 length equals 15 residues. The DNA for the CDR3 is TGTGCCACCAGCAGGACAGGTCCTAGCACAGATACGCAGTATTTT. Encoded protein: CATSRTGPSTDTQYF. The full variable domain, completed using reference TRBV15 and TRBJ2-3, is DAMVIQNPRYQVTQFGKPVTLSCSQTLNHNVMYWYQQKSSQAPKLLFHYYDKDFNNEADTPDNFQSRRPNTSFCFLDIRSPGLGDTAMYLCATSRTGPSTDTQYFGPGTRLTVL.

The genes are TRBV10-3 and TRBJ1-1, with no clear D. The CDR3 covers 13 residues. The germline V gene has CDR1 ENHRY and CDR2 SYGVKD. V was shortened by 4 bases and J by 6 bases, with 12 bases between the two germline ends. The CDR3 DNA is TGTGCCATCAGTGTCCGGTCCGGAGCTGAAGCTTTCTTT. Encoded protein: CAISVRSGAEAFF.

CDR3 coding DNA: TGTGCCAGCAGCGTGGAGGGGACCTCTGGAAACACCATATATTTT. Its translation: CASSVEGTSGNTIYF. J is TRBJ1-3 and V is TRBV9; D may be TRBD1 (5 bases). CDR1 SGDLS and CDR2 YYNGEE come from the germline V gene. The CDR3 runs 15 residues. Trimming took off 2 bases at V and 0 bases at J, with 9 bases between the two ends.

Details on this clone: Other DNA sequences from this sample encode an identical CDR3 as well. The V call is TRBV7-9, the J call TRBJ1-5; 8 bases match TRBD1. CDR1 and CDR2 (germline): SEHNR, FQNEAQ (reference sequence). V gave up 2 bases and J gave up 7 bases; unmatched junction bases: 1. The CDR3 spans 13 residues. The DNA of the CDR3 is TGTGCCAGCAGCTTAACAGGGGGGCAGCCCCAGCATTTT. Encoded protein: CASSLTGGQPQHF.

This chain connects TRBV2 to TRBJ1-2; tentative D call: TRBD1 (6 bases). Germline V gene lookup returns CDR1 SNHLY and CDR2 FYNNEI. The CDR3 spans 14 residues. Trimming took 7 bases from V and 5 from J, leaving 17 bases between them. The CDR3 coding sequence is TGTGCCAGCAAAGAACAGGGCACCTTATATGGCTACACCTTC. Translation: CASKEQGTLYGYTF. Combining the CDR3 with reference TRBV2 and TRBJ1-2 gives the whole variable domain EPEVTQTPSHQVTQMGQEVILRCVPISNHLYFYWYRQILGQKVEFLVSFYNNEISEKSEIFDDQFSVERPDGSNFTLKIRSTKLEDSAMYFCASKEQGTLYGYTFGSGTRLTVV.

V and J are TRBV10-3 and TRBJ2-1; TRBD2 might be the D (6 bases). The CDR3 has 16 amino acids. Germline CDR1 and CDR2: ENHRY and SYGVKD. Trimming shortened V by 8 bases and J by 2 bases, and 19 bases separated the two germline ends. The chain's CDR3 is CAIRSSAQGAYNEQFF. In DNA, the CDR3 is TGTGCCATCCGCTCTAGCGCCCAAGGCGCCTACAATGAGCAGTTCTTC.

The chain employs TRBV30 and TRBJ2-7, with a possible D match to TRBD1 (6 bases). The CDR3 is 13 amino acids. CDR1 and CDR2 from the germline V gene are GTSNPN and SVGIG (reference sequence). Trimming shortened V by 5 bases and J by 9 bases, and 20 bases separated the two germline ends. The CDR3 protein is CAWSAGQRTGQYF. In DNA form, the CDR3 reads TGTGCCTGGTCGGCAGGACAGAGAACGGGGCAGTACTTC.

This sequence joins TRBV7-2 and TRBJ2-3; TRBD2 matches 9 bases. CDR1 SGHTA and CDR2 FQGNSA come from the germline V gene. J gave up 3 bases and V 2 bases, and 3 bases lay outside the gene matches. The CDR3 has 15 amino acids. CDR3 in amino acids: CASSLRLAGTDTQYF. CDR3 DNA: TGTGCCAGCAGCTTACGCCTAGCGGGAACAGATACGCAGTATTTT. The whole variable domain, remainder taken from reference TRBV7-2 and TRBJ2-3, is GAGVSQSPSNKVTEKGKDVELRCDPISGHTALYWYRQSLGQGLEFLIYFQGNSAPDKSGLPSDRFSAERTGGSVSTLTIQRTQQEDSAVYLCASSLRLAGTDTQYFGPGTRLTVL.

This clone was observed once. J is TRBJ2-3 and V is TRBV6-1; TRBD2 aligns across 7 bases. This CDR3 contains 14 residues. Per the germline V gene, CDR1 is MNHNS and CDR2 is SASEGT. J was trimmed by 2 bases and V by 3 bases; bases with no gene match: 2. This CDR3 reads CASSERGYTDTQYF. CDR3 bases: TGTGCCAGCAGTGAGCGGGGGTACACAGATACGCAGTATTTT.

The chain has TRBV6-5 and TRBJ2-5; 7 nucleotides match TRBD1. Trimming took 8 bases from V and 0 from J; bases not matched to a gene: 9. CDR3 size: 15 residues. Germline V gives CDR1 MNHEY, CDR2 SVGAGI. In DNA form, the CDR3 reads TGTGCCAGCGCGAGACAGGGCGCGTACCAAGAGACCCAGTACTTC. Protein: CASARQGAYQETQYF.

CDR3 in DNA: TGTGCCAGTAGTACCCTTGGACAGGGGATTAACACTGAAGCTTTCTTT. Protein: CASSTLGQGINTEAFF. The chain has TRBV19 and TRBJ1-1; 9 bases map to TRBD1. This CDR3 contains 16 residues. Trimming removed 4 bases from V and 2 bases from J; junction bases left unmatched: 8. Per germline, CDR1 LNHDA and CDR2 SQIVND (reference sequence).

The chain has TRBV11-2 and TRBJ2-5, with 16 bases lining up with TRBD2. CDR1 and CDR2 (germline): SGHAT, FQNNGV. The CDR3 is 16 residues long. V was pared by 4 bases and J by 5 bases, with 4 bases of the junction left unmatched. The CDR3 is CASSSQGLAGGETQYF. In DNA form, the CDR3 reads TGTGCCAGCAGCTCCCAGGGACTAGCGGGAGGGGAGACCCAGTACTTC.

The gene calls are TRBV5-1 and TRBJ2-6; 9 bases fit TRBD2. The CDR3 loop spans 18 amino acids. The trim removed 4 bases at V and 3 bases at J, leaving 11 bases unmatched. The V gene's germline CDR1 is SGHRS and CDR2 YFSETQ. The CDR3 loop is CASSKELAGIGGANVLTF. The CDR3 DNA reads as TGCGCCAGCAGCAAAGAGCTAGCGGGAATTGGTGGGGCCAACGTCCTGACTTTC.

The chain recombines TRBV7-2 with TRBJ2-1, with 16 positions matching TRBD2. This CDR3 comprises 15 residues. Per the germline V gene, CDR1 is SGHTA and CDR2 is FQGNSA. Trimming removed 5 bases from V and 8 bases from J; junction bases left unmatched: 3. CDR3 loop: CASSLGLAGGHEQFF. In nucleotides, the CDR3 is TGTGCCAGCAGCCTGGGACTAGCGGGAGGGCATGAGCAGTTCTTC. The full variable domain, in which reference TRBV7-2 and TRBJ2-1 provide the parts outside the CDR3, is GAGVSQSPSNKVTEKGKDVELRCDPISGHTALYWYRQSLGQGLEFLIYFQGNSAPDKSGLPSDRFSAERTGGSVSTLTIQRTQQEDSAVYLCASSLGLAGGHEQFFGPGTRLTVL.

This chain links TRBV6-1 with TRBJ2-7; the match to TRBD1 covers 10 bases. Losses at the gene ends were 7 bases for V and 9 bases for J; bases not matched to a gene: 15. The germline V gene has CDR1 MNHNS and CDR2 SASEGT. The CDR3 runs 15 residues. CDR3 nucleotide sequence: TGTGCCAGCACCGCGGAAGGGGGACAGGGGATTTCGCAGTACTTC. Its protein product is CASTAEGGQGISQYF.

CDR3 nucleotide sequence: TGTGCCAGCAGCTTAACAGCGGGAGTTAGAGATACGCAGTATTTT. As protein: CASSLTAGVRDTQYF. This chain uses TRBV7-3 with TRBJ2-3, with TRBD2 identical over 8 bases. Germline loops: CDR1 SGHTA, CDR2 FQGTGA. Germline trimming cut 0 bases from V and 5 bases from J; bases unmatched to any gene: 4. CDR3 length: 15 amino acids.

Comments on this clone: Sequence at one end of the junction differs from germline and may be a read error. This chain links TRBV7-8 with TRBJ1-2; D uncertain. The CDR3 is made up of 18 amino acids. Per the germline V gene, CDR1 is SGHVS and CDR2 is FQNEAQ. The CDR3 DNA reads as TGTGCCAGCAGCTTAAGCGTCTCGGGCCCCACGGGAAACTATGGCTACATCTTC. This codes for CASSLSVSGPTGNYGYIF.